This T cell receptor (beta chain) was captured by sequencing in a study of T cell responses to AZD1222 COVID-19 vaccine. The assay was immunoSEQ multiplex PCR, and TCRdb's table has in-frame clones only and misses some. The sample contains about 99,000 clones, about nine tenths of which appear only once. V was pared by 8 bases and J by 12 bases, with 19 bases between. CDR3 length: 13 residues. The sequenced sample was peripheral blood, obtained on day 0 of AZD1222 vaccination. This TCR came from an adult in good health. V is TRBV12-3 or TRBV12-4 and J is TRBJ1-4; D is perhaps TRBD1 (6 bases). The CDR3 bases are TGTGCCAGCTCTTGGACAGCATTTGACGAACTGTTTTTT. Translated: CASSWTAFDELFF.